These 23 T cell receptor beta chains originate from one sample sequenced in a study of T cell repertoires and HLA-DP antigens. The assay was immunoSEQ multiplex PCR, and TCRdb's table has in-frame clones only and misses some. The repertoire holds roughly 110,000 clones, with nearly 95% as singletons. These receptors' antigens are unknown. Sequencing was done on a sample of CD4+ T cells from PBMCs. Source of these receptors: a woman aged 18-29 years in good health and CMV-seronegative.

The chain joins TRBV18 to TRBJ1-1, with D possibly TRBD1 on 5 matching bases. Germline CDR1 and CDR2: KGHSH and LQKENI. Trimming took off 5 bases at V and 1 base at J, with 11 bases between the two ends. This CDR3 is 14 amino acids long. CDR3 coding DNA: TGTGCCAGCTCAGAACAGGCACAGAACACTGAAGCTTTCTTT. This gives the protein CASSEQAQNTEAFF.

The V call is TRBV4-1, the J call TRBJ2-5; possible D gene TRBD1, 6 bases. V lost 4 bases and J lost 3, with 12 bases in between. The CDR3 length is 14 residues. Per germline, CDR1 MGHRA and CDR2 YSYEKL. CDR3 DNA: TGCGCCAGCAGCCCCGGACAGATTAAAGAGACCCAGTACTTC. Protein: CASSPGQIKETQYF.

V and J are TRBV7-2 and TRBJ2-7; 10 nucleotides agree with TRBD1. The CDR3 has 13 residues. Looked up from germline, CDR1 is SGHTA and CDR2 is FQGNSA. V trimming: 1 base; J trimming: 7 bases; junction bases outside the gene matches: 1. CDR3 in amino acids: CASSLGTGGEQYF. CDR3 nucleotide sequence: TGTGCCAGCAGCTTAGGGACAGGGGGAGAGCAGTACTTC.

V is TRBV7-6 and J is TRBJ1-1; tentative D call: TRBD1 (5 bases). Germline lookup yields CDR1 SGHVS and CDR2 FNYEAQ. The CDR3 extends over 15 amino acids. The V and J ends lost 1 base and 2 bases respectively, with 11 bases between them. The CDR3 sequence: CASSLGKTVNTEAFF. The CDR3 coding sequence is TGTGCCAGCAGCTTAGGAAAGACAGTTAACACTGAAGCTTTCTTT.

The rearrangement uses TRBV6-5 and TRBJ2-7; D remains unclear. The CDR3 spans 10 residues. Trimming took 8 bases from V and 1 from J, leaving 3 bases between them. Germline loops: CDR1 MNHEY, CDR2 SVGAGI. The CDR3 region is CASGSYEQYF. CDR3 sequence (DNA): TGTGCCAGCGGATCCTACGAGCAGTACTTC.

The table lists this clone with a count of one. This chain connects TRBV25-1 to TRBJ1-1; D is ambiguous. The CDR3 runs 12 residues. The V and J ends lost 2 bases and 6 bases respectively, with 7 bases between them. Germline CDR1 MGHDK, CDR2 SYGVNS. The CDR3 is CASSEGGAEAFF. CDR3 DNA: TGTGCCAGCAGTGAAGGTGGGGCTGAAGCTTTCTTT.

The rearrangement uses TRBV30 and TRBJ2-7; 12 bases line up with TRBD2. Germline V gives CDR1 GTSNPN, CDR2 SVGIG (reference sequence). V lost 4 bases and J lost 4; bases outside the gene matches: 5. This CDR3 is built from 14 residues. CDR3 DNA: TGTGCCTGGACGACTAGCGGGAGAGAATACGAGCAGTACTTC. Amino acids: CAWTTSGREYEQYF.

This clone is a singleton in its sample. The chain couples TRBV2 to TRBJ2-7; a possible D gene is TRBD1 (5 bases). This CDR3 is built from 14 residues. Germline V gene data show CDR1 as SNHLY and CDR2 as FYNNEI. The V end was cut by 7 bases, the J end by 2 bases, with 15 bases between. The DNA for the CDR3 is TGTGCCAGCATAGTTCAGCAGGGCCCCTACGAGCAGTACTTC. Translated: CASIVQQGPYEQYF.

This chain links TRBV28 with TRBJ1-2, with D perhaps matching TRBD1 (5 bases). The V gene lost 6 bases and the J gene lost 4 bases, with 6 bases spanning the gap. There are 11 residues in the CDR3. Germline loops: CDR1 MDHEN, CDR2 SYDVKM. This CDR3 reads CASSGAYGYTF. The CDR3 DNA is TGTGCCAGCAGCGGGGCCTATGGCTACACCTTC.

The chain employs TRBV6-6 and TRBJ2-5; tentatively, D is TRBD1 (6 bases). CDR3 size: 13 residues. V was clipped by 6 bases and J by 5 bases, with 13 bases between them. CDR1 and CDR2 from the germline V gene are MNHNY and SVGAGI (reference sequence). CDR3: CASRPGASETQYF. CDR3 DNA: TGTGCCAGCAGACCAGGGGCCTCGGAGACCCAGTACTTC.

The CDR3 loop is CASIEGQGGGSYNEQFF. The CDR3 nucleotides read TGTGCCAGCATAGAGGGACAGGGCGGAGGGTCCTACAATGAGCAGTTCTTC. V gene TRBV5-6 combines with J gene TRBJ2-1, with 9 bases fitting TRBD1. After removal of 6 bases from V and 1 base from J, the junction contained 11 bases not matched to a gene. The CDR3 contains 17 residues. The germline V gene has CDR1 SGHDT and CDR2 YYEEEE.

This sequence joins TRBV11-3 and TRBJ2-1; D is unclear. V shed 1 base and J shed 0 bases, with 4 bases lying between them. Germline V lookup: CDR1 SGHNT, CDR2 YENEEA. The CDR3 has 14 amino acids. The CDR3 DNA reads as TGTGCCAGCAGCTTAGGTAACTCCTACAATGAGCAGTTCTTC. Its translation: CASSLGNSYNEQFF.

This clone appeared a few times. This rearrangement joins TRBV15 to TRBJ1-6; D is uncertain. Trimming stripped 1 base from V and 10 bases from J, with 8 bases between. Germline CDR1 is LNHNV and CDR2 is YYDKDF (reference sequence). CDR3 length: 13 residues. CDR3 nucleotides: TGTGCCACCAGCAGAGGTCAAGGGTCACCCCTCCACTTT. This translates into CATSRGQGSPLHF.

The chain joins TRBV5-1 to TRBJ2-2, with D hard to call. From germline, CDR1 is SGHRS and CDR2 YFSETQ. Between the trimmed V and J ends, which lost 6 bases and 4 bases, there was a span of 10 bases. The CDR3 has 13 residues. CDR3 coding DNA: TGCGCCAGCAATCGAGGCAGCACCGGGGAGCTGTTTTTT. Its protein product is CASNRGSTGELFF.

V usage is TRBV7-2 and J usage is TRBJ1-5, with 7 bases that match TRBD1. The CDR3 contains 17 residues. Germline V gene lookup returns CDR1 SGHTA and CDR2 FQGNSA. The V segment lost 2 bases and the J segment 2 bases; nucleotides outside the gene matches: 9. CDR3 sequence reads: CASSLLPTGKGNQPQHF. The CDR3 DNA is TGTGCCAGCAGCTTACTACCGACAGGGAAGGGCAATCAGCCCCAGCATTTT.

CDR3 protein: CASSVGATGTGELFF. In DNA, the CDR3 is TGTGCCAGCAGCGTAGGGGCCACGGGAACCGGGGAGCTGTTTTTT. This chain connects TRBV9 to TRBJ2-2, with a possible D match to TRBD2 (5 bases). The germline V and J ends were trimmed by 0 bases and 5 bases, with 11 bases remaining between them. Per the germline V gene, CDR1 is SGDLS and CDR2 is YYNGEE. This CDR3 comprises 15 residues.

The chain combines TRBV29-1 with TRBJ1-1; D is undetermined. Trimming shortened V by 4 bases and J by 4 bases, and 16 bases separated the two germline ends. The length of the CDR3 is 14 residues. Germline V gene lookup returns CDR1 SQVTM and CDR2 ANQGSEA. In DNA form, the CDR3 reads TGCAGCGTTGTGTTGCAGGTGGGAGGCACTGAAGCTTTCTTT. It encodes CSVVLQVGGTEAFF.

The chain recombines TRBV6-5 with TRBJ1-1, with a tentative D call TRBD1 (5 bases). The germline V gene encodes CDR1 MNHEY and CDR2 SVGAGI. V gave up 6 bases and J gave up 1 base, with 6 bases separating them. The CDR3 sequence is 12 residues long. The CDR3 reads CASRRGNTEAFF. CDR3 DNA sequence: TGTGCCAGCAGAAGGGGGAACACTGAAGCTTTCTTT.

The chain employs TRBV7-8 and TRBJ1-2; D is possibly TRBD1 (6 bases). The CDR3 is 15 residues long. Trimming removed 1 base from V and 5 bases from J, with 14 bases in between. Germline assignment: CDR1 SGHVS and CDR2 FQNEAQ. The DNA for the CDR3 is TGTGCCAGCAGCTTAGACCCACAGGGCCGATATGGCTACACCTTC. It translates to CASSLDPQGRYGYTF.

The V and J genes are TRBV18 and TRBJ2-7, with TRBD1 matching over 10 bases. The trim removed 3 bases at V and 7 bases at J, leaving 0 bases unmatched. From germline, CDR1 is KGHSH and CDR2 LQKENI. The CDR3 loop spans 12 amino acids. The CDR3 reads CASSPGQGEQYV. DNA of the CDR3: TGTGCCAGCTCACCGGGACAGGGGGAGCAGTACGTC.

The chain carries TRBV6-1 and TRBJ1-1, with 12 bases lining up with TRBD1. V was pared by 8 bases and J by 1 base, with 5 bases of the junction left unmatched. This CDR3 spans 15 amino acids. Germline-derived CDR1 and CDR2 are MNHNS and SASEGT. This chain's CDR3 is CASSGQGAKNTEAFF. The CDR3 DNA reads as TGTGCCAGCTCGGGACAGGGGGCCAAGAACACTGAAGCTTTCTTT.

The chain recombines TRBV29-1 with TRBJ2-2; 8 nucleotides match TRBD2. The V segment lost 3 bases and the J segment 2 bases; nucleotides outside the gene matches: 8. This CDR3 comprises 16 residues. Germline V gene sequence: CDR1 SQVTM, CDR2 ANQGSEA. CDR3 residues: CSVDSGLGSNTGELFF. DNA for the CDR3: TGCAGCGTTGATTCGGGACTAGGGTCCAACACCGGGGAGCTGTTTTTT.

This CDR3 is CASNWRGSELFF. The CDR3 region has the DNA TGTGCCAGTAACTGGAGGGGTTCAGAACTGTTTTTT. This chain uses TRBV19 with TRBJ1-4, with D possibly matching TRBD1 (5 bases). The germline V gene has CDR1 LNHDA and CDR2 SQIVND (reference sequence). Trimming shortened V by 7 bases and J by 12 bases, and 15 bases separated the two germline ends. The CDR3 spans 12 residues.